The T cell receptor beta chain described here comes from a study of T cells after yellow fever vaccination. Study-wide context: The fractions with low cell numbers were processed using SMART-Seq v4 Ultra Low Input. Study outcomes and limitations: In post-booster samples, most primary-vaccination clones reappeared (just under 98% CD4, about 90% CD8).

Concerning this clonotype itself: Antigen specificity is unknown.

The TCR cDNA carried a universal primer site and UMIs from 5'RACE template switching. MiXCR was run by TCRdb on the 5' RACE reads, yielding one entry per CDR3 protein. The sample contains fewer than 450,000 distinct CDR3 sequences, about 8.3% of which appear only once. The CDR3 contains 19 residues. Trimming took off 7 bases at V and 0 bases at J, with 25 bases between the two ends. The chain recombines TRBV12-3 or TRBV12-4 with TRBJ2-1, with a possible D match to TRBD2 (7 bases). Sequenced here: PBMCs, sampled roughly 47 days after the first yellow fever vaccination. The clonotype was recovered from a young man who received the YFV17D yellow fever vaccine. The CDR3, as DNA: TGTGCCAGCAAACCGAGGGGGGGCCACAAATTTTACTCCTACAATGAGCAGTTCTTC. It encodes CASKPRGGHKFYSYNEQFF.